The sequence of this T cell receptor (beta chain) was determined in a study of T cells in Graves' hyperthyroidism and ophthalmopathy (dated by TCRdb to between 2019 and 2020). For the wider study: Peripheral blood samples were taken at the time of initial diagnosis, prior to any treatment. Whether ophthalmopathy could be predicted prospectively was tested in an independent validation cohort made up of 18 to 20 hyperthyroidism patients plus 17 patients who later progressed to ophthalmopathy. According to the paper, TCR Vbeta CDR3 sequencing was carried out on approximately 140 peripheral blood samples, which came from under 50 ophthalmopathy, approximately 78 hyperthyroidism and approximately 17 progressor patients. The roughly 90 discovery patients were divided at random into training and test sets in a 7:3 ratio. In several Graves' hyperthyroidism patients, the study also compared T-cell repertoires from thyroid tissue with T-cell repertoires from blood. To identify TCR V-J signatures that set the groups apart, the researchers used a discovery cohort of 95 to 100 patients, made up of under 50 with Graves' ophthalmopathy and 55 to 65 with stable Graves' hyperthyroidism. Following sampling, methimazole starting at 30 mg daily was given to hyperthyroidism patients, and high-dose intravenous methylprednisolone was given to ophthalmopathy patients.

The germline V gene specifies LGHNT as CDR1 and FRNRAP as CDR2. At the junction V is shortened by 2 bases and J by 5 bases, with 15 bases in between. The CDR3 runs 16 amino acids, cysteine and phenylalanine included. The read is trimmed to its CDR3 DNA, 48 bases read in frame from base 1. On the study overall, not on this receptor specifically: Most expanded thyroid clonotypes (frequency above 0.001) were also detected in blood, a finding suggesting that blood repertoires may reflect thyroid immune responses. Sample size was not statistically predetermined, and investigators were not blinded to group allocation. A 13 V-J signature model separated ophthalmopathy from stable hyperthyroidism, with just over 85% sensitivity and 81% to 83% specificity in cross-validation and 80%/75% in testing. During validation, the model predicted progression to ophthalmopathy a median of around six months ahead of onset, with almost 71% sensitivity and 72% to 80% specificity.

A word on this clonotype: What antigen it recognizes has not been identified. No clone much larger than this one lies a single base away; base qualities are absent.

The TCR beta CDR3 regions were amplified from the RNA transcripts. A first-round RT-PCR of the TCR CDR3 used the HTBI primer set with the Qiagen OneStep RT-PCR kit. Libraries were constructed in a second round of multiplex PCR, after which size selection and purification were performed. Sequencing of the libraries was done on an Illumina HiSeq2000 using paired-end 100 bp reads. The source study handled its data this way. Raw data were processed with SOAPnuke, discarding reads with adapters, uncalled bases, mean Phred below 15, or no exact constant-primer or identifier match. High-quality paired reads were merged using COPE v1.2.5, and each unique nucleotide sequence was defined as a clonotype. Clonotypes were aligned to IMGT TRBV, TRBD and TRBJ reference segments using MiTCR v1.1. Analysis was restricted to V-J combinations with a frequency above 0.0001, which covered 99.2% of repertoires. A TCS score was defined as the ratio between F50 (clonal expansion) and ExV (chaos), using BLOSUM62-based TCRdist between CDR3 peptides within each V-J. Welch's t-statistics and random forest reduced several hundred V-J features to about 13, which were used in a naive Bayes classifier (R e1071). In TCRdb, the public reads were trimmed at Q25 with fastp and aligned with MiXCR, with productive beta chains retained. Each entry merges the rows of one CDR3 protein and shows their most common DNA and genes. TCRdb, not the authors, supplied the V and J calls. The sample table shows roughly 700,000 distinct CDR3 sequences, and roughly 17% are seen once. The top ten hold roughly 16% of the sample.

Stable Graves' hyperthyroidism was defined as the absence of progression to ophthalmopathy over 18 months of follow-up. Hyperthyroidism patients were newly diagnosed, with disease duration under 2 months, and aged 18 to 65 years. Any patient with an uncontrolled infection, another autoimmune disease, pregnancy or lactation was excluded. Diagnoses relied on clinical symptoms, serum thyroxine and TRAb, thyroid ultrasound and orbital computed tomography. Ficoll-Paque density gradient centrifugation was used to isolate PBMCs from about 10 ml of fresh peripheral blood. Total RNA was extracted with Trizol reagent, and quality was checked on an Agilent 2100 Bioanalyzer.

Rearrangement joined TRBV12-5 to TRBJ1-4, with no confident D gene call. The source is a man aged 50 to 59 with Graves' hyperthyroidism. The specimen was blood. CDR3 reads: CASGLIRQRKNEKLFF. The DNA sequence is given as TGTGCTAGTGGTTTGATTCGGCAAAGGAAGAATGAAAAACTGTTTTTT.